This T cell receptor beta chain was captured by sequencing in a study of blood T cell repertoires in COVID-19. Study as a whole: Donors in the United States, Italy and Spain gave samples during acute or convalescent COVID-19. T cells, B-cell-depleted T cells, or PBMCs supplied cDNA or gDNA.

Original handling: For nucleated cells, counts were estimated from reference gene primer amplification. Clones were sequenced by immunoSEQ multiplex PCR, and TCRdb holds only the in-frame ones, with some missing. The D gene and trimming were derived from the DNA, and the V and J assignments and clone size from that table. The table includes about 150,000 clones, about 73% detected once. Germline CDR1 and CDR2: MNHEY and SVGEGT. This CDR3 region has 14 residues. V lost 2 bases, J lost 2 bases, and 10 bases lay in between. This clone was recorded a few times. Sequencing was carried out using peripheral blood. This clonotype was obtained from a man older than 75 with acute or convalescent COVID-19. The rearrangement joins TRBV6-2 or TRBV6-3 to TRBJ2-7; D is ambiguous. CDR3 in DNA: TGTGCCAGCAGTTACATACAAAAACCCTACGAGCAGTACTTC. Protein: CASSYIQKPYEQYF.